The 18 T cell receptor beta chains presented below share a single source sample, sequenced in a study of control samples from healthy donors and cancer patients. The table came from immunoSEQ multiplex PCR; TCRdb's copy has only in-frame clones and leaves some out. The sample yields about 170,000 clones, over 85% seen once. The specimen was blood. The receptors stem from a woman in her sixties or seventies in good health.

The V gene is TRBV7-3, the J gene TRBJ2-6; 11 nucleotides align to TRBD1. CDR3 size: 18 residues. Per germline, CDR1 SGHTA and CDR2 FQGTGA. With 2 bases clipped from V and 2 bases from J, the junction kept 5 bases outside the gene matches. CDR3 sequence reads: CASSLFRDRGTGANVLTF. CDR3 nucleotides: TGTGCCAGCAGCTTATTCCGGGACAGGGGGACTGGGGCCAACGTCCTGACTTTC.

The V and J genes are TRBV28 and TRBJ2-3; 7 nucleotides agree with TRBD2. The germline CDR1 and CDR2 sequences are MDHEN and SYDVKM. The J segment lost 0 bases and the V segment lost 7 bases, leaving 13 bases of the junction unmatched. The CDR3 totals 17 residues. Here the CDR3 DNA reads TGTGCCAGCACCCTGGCGGGGGTAGCACCTAGCACAGATACGCAGTATTTT. This translates into CASTLAGVAPSTDTQYF.

The table lists this clone with a few counts. This rearrangement joins TRBV4-1 to TRBJ2-3; D gene ambiguous. The length of the CDR3 is 14 residues. V was shortened by 2 bases and J by 3 bases, with 9 bases between the two germline ends. Germline loops: CDR1 MGHRA, CDR2 YSYEKL. The CDR3 reads CASSQPDRTDTQYF. CDR3 nucleotide sequence: TGCGCCAGCAGCCAACCCGACCGGACAGATACGCAGTATTTT.

This clone has just one count. This sequence joins TRBV7-9 and TRBJ1-6, with TRBD1 matching over 7 bases. The CDR3 spans 14 residues. Germline loops: CDR1 SEHNR, CDR2 FQNEAQ (reference sequence). The V segment lost 4 bases and the J segment 9 bases; nucleotides outside the gene matches: 6. The CDR3 spells CASSSTGSSSPLHF. The CDR3 DNA is TGTGCCAGCAGCTCGACAGGGTCTAGTTCACCCCTCCACTTT.

CDR3 protein: CASSSGQISTEAFF. The CDR3 DNA follows: TGCGCCAGCAGCTCTGGCCAGATTAGCACTGAAGCTTTCTTT. The chain recombines TRBV5-1 with TRBJ1-1; unclear D gene. The germline CDR1 and CDR2 sequences are SGHRS and YFSETQ. V shed 3 bases and J shed 4 bases, with 13 bases lying between them. This CDR3 has 14 amino acids.

Only one count was recorded for this clone. This chain joins TRBV5-5 and TRBJ1-2, with 7 bases identical to TRBD1. Germline V gene sequence: CDR1 SGHKS, CDR2 YYEKEE (reference sequence). With 4 bases clipped from V and 4 bases from J, the junction kept 1 base outside the gene matches. This CDR3 contains 12 residues. The CDR3 is CASSRQGYGYTF. The CDR3 DNA reads TGTGCCAGCAGCCGACAGGGCTATGGCTACACCTTC. The full variable domain, rest sourced from reference TRBV5-5 and TRBJ1-2, is DAGVTQSPTHLIKTRGQQVTLRCSPISGHKSVSWYQQVLGQGPQFIFQYYEKEERGRGNFPDRFSARQFPNYSSELNVNALLLGDSALYLCASSRQGYGYTFGSGTRLTVV.

The chain uses TRBV5-6 and TRBJ2-2, with TRBD2 matching 9 bases. V trimming: 4 bases; J trimming: 4 bases; junction bases outside the gene matches: 5. Per the germline V gene, CDR1 is SGHDT and CDR2 is YYEEEE. The CDR3 consists of 15 residues. CDR3 DNA: TGTGCCAGCAGCGAAGCGGGGGGAATCACCGGGGAGCTGTTTTTT. Translation gives CASSEAGGITGELFF.

V is TRBV5-6 and J is TRBJ1-5; D gene uncertain. V gave up 0 bases and J gave up 3 bases, with 10 bases separating them. Germline-derived CDR1 and CDR2 are SGHDT and YYEEEE. This CDR3 comprises 15 residues. CDR3 DNA sequence: TGTGCCAGCAGCTTGGATCGAGGGTACAATCAGCCCCAGCATTTT. Protein product: CASSLDRGYNQPQHF.

The V call is TRBV5-4, the J call TRBJ2-5; 8 nucleotides agree with TRBD2. Per the germline V gene, CDR1 is SGHNT and CDR2 is YYREEE (reference sequence). After removal of 7 bases from V and 0 bases from J, the junction contained 5 bases not matched to a gene. The CDR3 is 14 amino acids. CDR3 sequence reads: CASGIAGNQETQYF. In DNA, the CDR3 is TGTGCCAGCGGAATAGCGGGGAACCAAGAGACCCAGTACTTC.

This sequence joins TRBV9 and TRBJ1-1; weak D call: TRBD1 (5 bases). Trimming cost V 3 bases and J 3 bases, with 12 bases left between them. The length of the CDR3 is 14 residues. The germline CDR1 and CDR2 sequences are SGDLS and YYNGEE. CDR3 in amino acids: CASSARGRDTEAFF. CDR3 DNA sequence: TGTGCCAGCAGCGCAAGGGGCAGGGACACTGAAGCTTTCTTT.

V and J are TRBV27 and TRBJ1-3, with 7 bases that match TRBD1. The CDR3 extends over 15 amino acids. The V gene's germline CDR1 is MNHEY and CDR2 SMNVEV (reference sequence). Unmatched junction bases numbered 11, after V lost 8 bases and J lost 4 bases. The CDR3 nucleotides are TGTGCCAGCGCACGGGGGACAGTTCCCGGAAACACCATATATTTT. Its protein product is CASARGTVPGNTIYF.

This chain connects TRBV30 to TRBJ1-6; maybe TRBD1 (5 bases). The CDR3 contains 15 residues. The V gene lost 4 bases and the J gene lost 7 bases, with 17 bases spanning the gap. The V gene's germline CDR1 is GTSNPN and CDR2 SVGIG (reference sequence). This CDR3 reads CAWMGVAVPNSPLHF. CDR3 coding DNA: TGTGCCTGGATGGGGGTTGCGGTCCCCAATTCACCCCTCCACTTT.

The chain has TRBV14 and TRBJ1-2; D is undetermined. This CDR3 spans 13 amino acids. Germline lookup yields CDR1 SGHDN and CDR2 FVKESK. V dropped 4 bases and J dropped 2 bases, with 8 bases sitting between them. The CDR3 sequence: CASSRFQNYGYTF. The CDR3 DNA follows: TGTGCCAGCAGCCGCTTTCAGAACTATGGCTACACCTTC.

The rearrangement uses TRBV3-1 (or the pseudogene TRBV3-2) and TRBJ1-1; perhaps TRBD1 as D (6 bases). Germline V CDR1 and CDR2: LGHDT, YNNKEL (reference sequence). The CDR3 extends over 15 amino acids. V was pared by 5 bases and J by 3 bases, with 16 bases between. The CDR3 reads CASSYRHRADTEAFF. The DNA of the CDR3 is TGTGCCAGCAGCTATAGGCACAGGGCGGACACTGAAGCTTTCTTT.

The rearrangement uses TRBV7-6 and TRBJ2-1, with 8 bases lining up with TRBD2. CDR3 length: 16 residues. After removal of 5 bases from V and 7 bases from J, the junction contained 13 bases not matched to a gene. Looked up from germline, CDR1 is SGHVS and CDR2 is FNYEAQ. The CDR3 protein is CASSTTGGLYSNEQFF. In nucleotides, the CDR3 is TGTGCCAGCAGCACGACGGGGGGGCTTTATTCAAATGAGCAGTTCTTC.

The chain combines TRBV29-1 with TRBJ2-1; unclear D gene. CDR3 length: 12 amino acids. V dropped 4 bases and J dropped 4 bases, with 8 bases sitting between them. CDR1 is SQVTM, CDR2 ANQGSEA, per germline. For the CDR3, the DNA is TGCAGCGTTGTCTGGAATTACAATGAGCAGTTCTTC. It is translated as CSVVWNYNEQFF.

The chain carries TRBV9 and TRBJ2-3; weak D call: TRBD2 (7 bases). The length of the CDR3 is 15 residues. V was clipped by 0 bases and J by 4 bases, with 12 bases between them. Germline CDR1 is SGDLS and CDR2 is YYNGEE. The CDR3 region has the DNA TGTGCCAGCAGCGTAGTCGGGGGGCGGGCAGATACGCAGTATTTT. Translating gives CASSVVGGRADTQYF.

The rearrangement uses TRBV9 and TRBJ2-2; 13 bases fit TRBD2. The CDR3 sequence is 18 residues long. In germline, CDR1 is SGDLS, CDR2 YYNGEE. After removal of 0 bases from V and 4 bases from J, the junction contained 6 bases not matched to a gene. The CDR3 DNA is TGTGCCAGCAGCGTAGGGAAACTAGCGGGGGGGCCCACCGGGGAGCTGTTTTTT. Protein sequence: CASSVGKLAGGPTGELFF.